The 23 T cell receptor beta chains in this list originate from one sample, sequenced in a study of T cells in Graves' hyperthyroidism and ophthalmopathy. Template material for amplifying TCR beta CDR3 regions consisted of RNA transcripts. HTBI primers drove first-round RT-PCR of the TCR CDR3. Each CDR3 protein is one row after TCRdb ran MiXCR on the multiplex PCR reads. The sample records hundreds of thousands of distinct CDR3 sequences, around a third being singletons. The sample consisted of blood. These receptor sequences come from a woman aged 40 to 50 with Graves' hyperthyroidism.

The gene calls are TRBV10-2 and TRBJ1-1; a weak D match, TRBD1 (6 bases). CDR3 length: 15 amino acids. Looked up from germline, CDR1 is WSHSY and CDR2 is SAAADI. The germline V and J ends were trimmed by 5 bases and 5 bases, with 18 bases remaining between them. CDR3 amino acids: CASSSPGAGVTEAFF. The CDR3 bases are TGCGCCAGCAGTTCACCGGGGGCGGGGGTAACTGAAGCTTTCTTT.

This clonotype has a count of ten or more. CDR3 DNA: TGTGCCAGCAGCCCCGACAGGGGGGAGACCCAGTACTTC. Protein sequence: CASSPDRGETQYF. The chain employs TRBV7-8 and TRBJ2-5; 9 bases fit TRBD1. Germline lookup yields CDR1 SGHVS and CDR2 FQNEAQ. There are 13 residues in the CDR3. V shed 5 bases and J 5 bases; nucleotides not matched to a gene: 3.

The genes are TRBV5-8 and TRBJ1-3; a weak D match, TRBD1 (5 bases). V lost 4 bases to trimming and J lost 4 bases, with 15 bases between them. The CDR3 consists of 15 residues. Germline V CDR1 and CDR2: SGHTS, YDEGEE. In nucleotides, the CDR3 is TGTGCCAGCAGCCCCGGGACTAGCGGGGGAAACACCATATATTTT. This sequence encodes CASSPGTSGGNTIYF.

This chain links TRBV9 with TRBJ2-2, with a weak D call TRBD1 (5 bases). V gave up 0 bases and J gave up 3 bases, with 18 bases separating them. Germline V gene data show CDR1 as SGDLS and CDR2 as YYNGEE. The CDR3 consists of 18 residues. The CDR3 sequence is CASSVGYQGRQDTGELFF. The DNA of the CDR3 is TGTGCCAGCAGCGTAGGATATCAGGGCCGGCAGGACACCGGGGAGCTGTTTTTT. The whole variable domain, filled in from reference TRBV9 and TRBJ2-2, reads DSGVTQTPKHLITATGQRVTLRCSPRSGDLSVYWYQQSLDQGLQFLIQYYNGEERAKGNILERFSAQQFPDLHSELNLSSLELGDSALYFCASSVGYQGRQDTGELFFGEGSRLTVL.

The chain recombines TRBV24-1 with TRBJ2-3; TRBD2 aligns across 10 bases. Germline-derived CDR1 and CDR2 are KGHDR and SFDVKD. This CDR3 is 14 amino acids long. J was trimmed by 5 bases and V by 9 bases; bases with no gene match: 7. This chain's CDR3 is CATVPTSGLDTQYF. The DNA of the CDR3 is TGTGCCACCGTACCGACTAGCGGGCTAGATACGCAGTATTTT.

The chain's CDR3 is CASSFRQGAGTGELFF. The CDR3 bases are TGTGCCAGCAGCTTTCGACAGGGGGCCGGCACCGGGGAGCTGTTTTTT. The chain combines TRBV11-1 with TRBJ2-2; 10 bases match TRBD1. Germline V gene sequence: CDR1 SGHAT, CDR2 FQDESV (reference sequence). CDR3 length: 16 amino acids. Trimming at V came to 3 bases and at J to 4 bases, leaving 5 bases not matched to a gene.

A word on this clonotype: A much larger clone is a single base away; this may be a read error. The chain recombines TRBV7-2 with TRBJ1-2; D is uncertain. The CDR3 has 14 residues. Trimming pared 3 bases from V and 5 bases from J, leaving 13 bases between. Looked up from germline, CDR1 is SGHTA and CDR2 is FQGNSA. The CDR3 DNA reads TGTACCAGCAGCTTTGGAAGGCCAGCTTATGGCTACACCTTC. This sequence encodes CTSSFGRPAYGYTF. Using reference TRBV7-2 and TRBJ1-2 for the parts outside the CDR3, the full variable domain is GAGVSQSPSNKVTEKGKDVELRCDPISGHTALYWYRQSLGQGLEFLIYFQGNSAPDKSGLPSDRFSAERTGGSVSTLTIQRTQQEDSAVYLCTSSFGRPAYGYTFGSGTRLTVV.

This clonotype was counted between two and nine times. The gene calls are TRBV19 and TRBJ1-1; D gene ambiguous. The CDR3 contains 18 residues. Germline V gene data show CDR1 as LNHDA and CDR2 as SQIVND (reference sequence). Trimming left V 1 base short and J 6 bases short, with 24 bases between. The CDR3 bases are TGTGCCAGTAGTATAGTGCCTTACCTCGCGTGGGGATCGCCTGAAGCTTTCTTT. It codes for CASSIVPYLAWGSPEAFF.

This clonotype came up a few times. The chain combines TRBV9 with TRBJ2-2; 14 bases match TRBD2. The V segment lost 4 bases and the J segment 3 bases; nucleotides outside the gene matches: 11. CDR3 size: 19 residues. Germline loops: CDR1 SGDLS, CDR2 YYNGEE. The CDR3 protein is CASSLPGLAGDEDTGELFF. Here the CDR3 DNA reads TGTGCCAGCAGCCTTCCGGGACTAGCGGGAGACGAGGACACCGGGGAGCTGTTTTTT.

The chain carries TRBV4-1 and TRBJ1-5, with TRBD1 matching 7 bases. Trimming cost V 3 bases and J 4 bases; bases outside gene matches: 9. CDR1 and CDR2 from the germline V gene are MGHRA and YSYEKL. This CDR3 has 16 residues. The CDR3, as DNA: TGCGCCAGCAGCCACCTTATACAGGGGTTAAATCAGCCCCAGCATTTT. It translates to CASSHLIQGLNQPQHF.

The chain recombines TRBV5-1 with TRBJ2-2; D is perhaps TRBD1 (6 bases). Trimming cost V 3 bases and J 0 bases, with 9 bases left between them. Germline CDR1 and CDR2: SGHRS and YFSETQ. This CDR3 comprises 15 residues. This CDR3 is CASSSGQTNTGELFF. CDR3 DNA sequence: TGCGCCAGCAGCTCCGGACAGACGAACACCGGGGAGCTGTTTTTT.

This clonotype was counted a few times. The rearrangement links TRBV4-3 to TRBJ1-5; D unclear. The CDR3 totals 13 residues. Germline V gene data show CDR1 as LGHNA and CDR2 as YSLEER. Trimming cost V 0 bases and J 6 bases, with 6 bases left between them. The chain's CDR3 is CASSQEMGQPQHF. In nucleotides, the CDR3 is TGCGCCAGCAGCCAAGAGATGGGTCAGCCCCAGCATTTT.

The V call is TRBV10-3, the J call TRBJ2-1; D assignment may be TRBD1 or TRBD2 (5 bases each). The germline CDR1 and CDR2 sequences are ENHRY and SYGVKD. V was pared by 6 bases and J by 4 bases, with 13 bases between. The CDR3 runs to 14 residues. The CDR3 protein is CAISDRDGYNEQFF. In DNA form, the CDR3 reads TGTGCCATCAGCGATAGGGACGGTTACAATGAGCAGTTCTTC.

Here the CDR3 reads CSAAPGQGVFYEQYF. CDR3 nucleotide sequence: TGCAGTGCTGCGCCGGGACAGGGGGTTTTCTACGAGCAGTACTTC. The chain employs TRBV20-1 and TRBJ2-7; 11 bases are a match to TRBD1. The germline gives CDR1 DFQATT, CDR2 SNEGSKA (reference sequence). Trimming cost V 5 bases and J 3 bases; bases outside gene matches: 9. This CDR3 has 15 residues.

This clonotype was counted ten times or more. The rearrangement uses TRBV5-1 and TRBJ1-6; the match to TRBD1 covers 9 bases. CDR1 is SGHRS, CDR2 YFSETQ, per germline. V lost 4 bases, J lost 6 bases, and 5 bases stayed unmatched. The CDR3 has 15 amino acids. This CDR3 reads CASSLAGQGNSPLHF. Written as DNA, the CDR3 is TGCGCCAGCAGCCTGGCGGGACAGGGTAATTCACCCCTCCACTTT. Together with reference TRBV5-1 and TRBJ1-6, the CDR3 gives the full variable domain: KAGVTQTPRYLIKTRGQQVTLSCSPISGHRSVSWYQQTPGQGLQFLFEYFSETQRNKGNFPGRFSGRQFSNSRSEMNVSTLELGDSALYLCASSLAGQGNSPLHFGNGTRLTVT.

Here the CDR3 reads CASSSTGTGKNEQYF. The CDR3 DNA sequence: TGTGCCAGCAGCTCCACCGGGACAGGGAAAAACGAGCAGTACTTC. The V call is TRBV14, the J call TRBJ2-7, with 9 bases fitting TRBD1. The germline CDR1 and CDR2 sequences are SGHDN and FVKESK. The CDR3 contains 15 residues. Trimming removed 5 bases from V and 5 bases from J; junction bases left unmatched: 10.

The CDR3 DNA is TGCGCCAGCAGCCAAATTGGACGTCTCGACACTGAAGCTTTCTTT. Its translation: CASSQIGRLDTEAFF. V gene TRBV4-3 combines with J gene TRBJ1-1; no reliable D call. This CDR3 is built from 15 residues. From germline, CDR1 is LGHNA and CDR2 YSLEER. Trimming took 2 bases from V and 3 from J, leaving 13 bases between them.

The genes are TRBV18 and TRBJ1-5; D is unresolved. Trimming took off 3 bases at V and 6 bases at J, with 9 bases between the two ends. Germline-derived CDR1 and CDR2 are KGHSH and LQKENI. The CDR3 has 13 residues. The CDR3 spells CASSPSISQPQHF. As DNA, the CDR3 is TGTGCCAGCTCACCCTCAATTAGTCAGCCCCAGCATTTT.

Ten or more counts support this clonotype. V usage is TRBV5-8 and J usage is TRBJ1-1, with no clear D. Per the germline V gene, CDR1 is SGHTS and CDR2 is YDEGEE. The ends were cut back, 0 bases at V and 0 bases at J, with 3 bases in the middle. The CDR3 loop spans 13 amino acids. The CDR3 protein is CASSLVMNTEAFF. The CDR3 DNA is TGTGCCAGCAGCTTGGTAATGAACACTGAAGCTTTCTTT.

This clonotype was counted only a few times. The chain recombines TRBV10-3 with TRBJ2-7; D possibly corresponds to TRBD1 (5 bases). The CDR3 runs to 14 residues. Per germline, CDR1 ENHRY and CDR2 SYGVKD. Trimming left V 2 bases short and J 6 bases short, with 14 bases between. The DNA of the CDR3 is TGTGCCATCAGTGAGATGAGCAGGGCCGGCGAGCAGTACTTC. The encoded protein is CAISEMSRAGEQYF.

This clonotype has a handful of counts. V gene TRBV11-2 combines with J gene TRBJ2-2; 7 bases are a match to TRBD2. This CDR3 is 16 amino acids long. In germline, CDR1 is SGHAT, CDR2 FQNNGV. After removal of 5 bases from V and 5 bases from J, the junction contained 11 bases not matched to a gene. The DNA for the CDR3 is TGTGCCAGCAGCGCCACTAGCGCCGCGGGTACCGGGGAGCTGTTTTTT. Encoded protein: CASSATSAAGTGELFF.

The chain combines TRBV19 with TRBJ2-2, with 8 bases fitting TRBD2. Germline CDR1 and CDR2: LNHDA and SQIVND (reference sequence). V lost 5 bases, J lost 0 bases, and 2 bases stayed unmatched. CDR3 length equals 15 residues. The CDR3 region is CASSREGANTGELFF. CDR3 nucleotides: TGTGCCAGTAGTCGGGAGGGGGCGAACACCGGGGAGCTGTTTTTT.

This sequence joins TRBV4-3 and TRBJ1-2; 10 bases match TRBD1. The CDR3 totals 16 residues. Germline V gene data show CDR1 as LGHNA and CDR2 as YSLEER. V dropped 3 bases and J dropped 6; count of bases not matched to a gene: 10. CDR3 bases: TGCGCCAGCAGCCAGGTCTTAGACAGGGGGCCGGATGGCTACACCTTC. It encodes CASSQVLDRGPDGYTF.